The 16 T cell receptor beta chains listed next were all sequenced from one sample in a study of technical replicates of blood from a handful of donors. Libraries were prepared by immunoSEQ multiplex PCR; TCRdb keeps only in-frame clonotypes and omits some of them. This sample has 45,000 to 50,000 clones, with 92% found just once. The specimen was PBMCs. The origin of the receptors is a human donor in good health. Some clones in this sample may be carry-over from other donors' samples.

The chain has TRBV7-9 and TRBJ1-1; D is undetermined. CDR1 and CDR2 from the germline V gene are SEHNR and FQNEAQ (reference sequence). The CDR3 runs to 12 residues. V was trimmed by 3 bases and J by 6 bases, leaving 8 bases between them. The CDR3 loop reads CASSLTVAEAFF. CDR3 sequence (DNA): TGTGCCAGCAGCTTGACTGTTGCTGAAGCTTTCTTT.

The rearrangement uses TRBV5-1 and TRBJ2-7, with 7 bases aligning to TRBD2. V was clipped by 4 bases and J by 9 bases; unmatched bases: 10. The CDR3 spans 13 residues. The germline V gene encodes CDR1 SGHRS and CDR2 YFSETQ. CDR3: CASSREGLRWQYF. The CDR3 DNA sequence: TGCGCCAGCAGCAGGGAGGGTCTACGGTGGCAGTACTTC.

This chain joins TRBV6-5 and TRBJ1-2; 10 bases are a match to TRBD1. This CDR3 contains 15 residues. From germline, CDR1 is MNHEY and CDR2 SVGAGI. V trimming: 2 bases; J trimming: 3 bases; junction bases outside the gene matches: 3. The CDR3 bases are TGTGCCAGCAGTTACGCCGGGACAGGGGACTATGGCTACACCTTC. As protein: CASSYAGTGDYGYTF.

This chain links TRBV9 with TRBJ1-1; the D is unclear. Germline CDR1 is SGDLS and CDR2 is YYNGEE. Trimming pared 0 bases from V and 0 bases from J, leaving 9 bases between. This CDR3 is built from 15 residues. This chain's CDR3 is CASSVGALMNTEAFF. The CDR3 DNA is TGTGCCAGCAGCGTAGGGGCCCTGATGAACACTGAAGCTTTCTTT.

This chain uses TRBV7-2 with TRBJ1-1; D uncertain. Germline V gene sequence: CDR1 SGHTA, CDR2 FQGNSA. This CDR3 has 14 residues. The germline V and J ends were trimmed by 3 bases and 5 bases, with 13 bases remaining between them. The CDR3, as DNA: TGTGCCAGCAGCTTGGGCAGAGGAGGGACTGAAGCTTTCTTT. This gives the protein CASSLGRGGTEAFF.

This clone came up a few times. The chain couples TRBV4-3 to TRBJ2-7; D is ambiguous. CDR1 and CDR2 from the germline V gene are LGHNA and YSLEER. This CDR3 spans 13 amino acids. The germline V and J ends were trimmed by 3 bases and 3 bases, with 9 bases remaining between them. The CDR3 protein is CASSQVIGYEQYF. The CDR3 DNA sequence: TGCGCCAGCAGCCAGGTCATCGGCTACGAGCAGTACTTC.

This rearrangement joins TRBV6-1 to TRBJ2-5, with D perhaps TRBD2 (5 bases). Trimming took off 3 bases at V and 0 bases at J, with 14 bases between the two ends. This CDR3 has 16 amino acids. Germline values: CDR1 MNHNS, CDR2 SASEGT. CDR3 DNA: TGTGCCAGCAGTGACGGGGTTGGAGACAACCAAGAGACCCAGTACTTC. Translation: CASSDGVGDNQETQYF.

The chain links TRBV5-1 to TRBJ2-1, with 10 nucleotides matching TRBD2. This CDR3 is built from 14 residues. The junction had 6 bases not matched to a gene; V was cut back by 3 bases and J by 9 bases. From germline, CDR1 is SGHRS and CDR2 YFSETQ. The CDR3 region is CASSSTSGGAEQFF. The DNA for the CDR3 is TGCGCCAGCAGCTCCACCAGCGGGGGGGCTGAGCAGTTCTTC.

The chain couples TRBV12-1 to TRBJ2-7; TRBD1, the table's D call, was not compared with the DNA. TRBV12-1 is assigned pseudogene status. The CDR3 spans 17 residues. CDR3 region: CASSLNQPGQKLYEQYF. The CDR3 DNA sequence: TGTGCCAGCAGCTTAAACCAACCGGGACAGAAGCTCTACGAGCAGTACTTC.

This clone was detected only once. The chain joins TRBV6-1 to TRBJ1-2, with D uncertain. V lost 3 bases and J lost 0, with 8 bases in between. The CDR3 contains 14 residues. Germline lookup yields CDR1 MNHNS and CDR2 SASEGT. The CDR3 spells CASSEGPANYGYTF. The CDR3 nucleotides read TGTGCCAGCAGTGAGGGCCCAGCTAACTATGGCTACACCTTC.

The chain has TRBV7-2 and TRBJ2-5, with D possibly matching TRBD1 (7 bases). With 4 bases removed from V and 4 bases from J, the gap between germline ends came to 13 bases. This CDR3 has 14 residues. CDR1 and CDR2 from the germline V gene are SGHTA and FQGNSA. This chain's CDR3 is CASSSQGGRETQYF. CDR3 bases: TGTGCCAGCAGCTCCCAGGGGGGCCGAGAGACCCAGTACTTC. The variable domain in full, with the rest retrieved from reference TRBV7-2 and TRBJ2-5, is GAGVSQSPSNKVTEKGKDVELRCDPISGHTALYWYRQSLGQGLEFLIYFQGNSAPDKSGLPSDRFSAERTGGSVSTLTIQRTQQEDSAVYLCASSSQGGRETQYFGPGTRLLVL.

The V gene is TRBV7-9, the J gene TRBJ1-2, with D perhaps matching TRBD1 (5 bases). Germline CDR1 and CDR2: SEHNR and FQNEAQ (reference sequence). The CDR3 is 15 residues long. Trimming removed 2 bases from V and 0 bases from J, with 10 bases in between. The CDR3 here is CASSLSGAANYGYTF. The CDR3 nucleotides read TGTGCCAGCAGCTTAAGTGGGGCCGCTAACTATGGCTACACCTTC.

The chain has TRBV9 and TRBJ1-2; TRBD1 matches at 8 bases. This CDR3 has 15 residues. V was clipped by 4 bases and J by 7 bases; unmatched bases: 12. Germline CDR1 and CDR2: SGDLS and YYNGEE. CDR3 nucleotides: TGTGCCAGCAGCATTTCGACAGGGGCCTATAGTGGCTACACCTTC. Its translation: CASSISTGAYSGYTF.

V and J are TRBV30 and TRBJ1-2; D gene unclear. In germline, CDR1 is GTSNPN, CDR2 SVGIG (reference sequence). V was clipped by 4 bases and J by 1 base, with 4 bases between them. The CDR3 runs to 11 residues. For the CDR3, the DNA is TGTGCCTGGACAGTTAACTATGGCTACACCTTC. Translating gives CAWTVNYGYTF.

V is TRBV27 and J is TRBJ1-2; TRBD1 is a possible D gene (5 bases). This CDR3 is built from 15 residues. Germline V CDR1 and CDR2: MNHEY, SMNVEV (reference sequence). V gave up 2 bases and J gave up 8 bases, with 18 bases separating them. The CDR3: CASSLTQAGKVGYTF. CDR3 nucleotides: TGTGCCAGCAGTTTAACCCAGGCAGGGAAAGTCGGCTACACCTTC.

The chain employs TRBV19 and TRBJ1-2, with D possibly TRBD1 on 6 matching bases. This CDR3 comprises 12 residues. Trimming took off 3 bases at V and 8 bases at J, with 10 bases between the two ends. Germline values: CDR1 LNHDA, CDR2 SQIVND (reference sequence). For the CDR3, the DNA is TGTGCCAGTAGTATTCTAGGGGGAGGCTACACCTTC. Protein product: CASSILGGGYTF.